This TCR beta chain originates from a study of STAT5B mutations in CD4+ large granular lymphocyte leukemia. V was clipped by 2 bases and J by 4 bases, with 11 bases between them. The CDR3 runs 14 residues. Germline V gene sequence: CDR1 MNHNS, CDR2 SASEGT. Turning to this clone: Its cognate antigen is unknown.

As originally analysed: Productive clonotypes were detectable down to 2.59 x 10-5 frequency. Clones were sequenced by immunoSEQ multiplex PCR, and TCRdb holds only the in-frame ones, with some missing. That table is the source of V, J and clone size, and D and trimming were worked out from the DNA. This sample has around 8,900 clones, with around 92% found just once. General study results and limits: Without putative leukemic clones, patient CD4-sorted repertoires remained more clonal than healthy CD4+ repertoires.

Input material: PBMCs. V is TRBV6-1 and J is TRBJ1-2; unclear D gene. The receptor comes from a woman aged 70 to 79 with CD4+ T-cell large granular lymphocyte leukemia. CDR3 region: CASSEQAGIYGYTF. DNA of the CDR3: TGTGCCAGCAGTGAACAGGCAGGAATCTATGGCTACACCTTC.